The clone carrying this TCR beta chain was seen a few times. Its antigen is unknown. The source of the sample is a study of T-cell reconstitution after alpha-beta-depleted transplantation in children. Study results and limitations: The authors attributed T-cell counts and diversity one year after transplant mostly to newly produced T cells.

Molecular barcoding with unique molecular identifiers was used for the TCRbeta library. TCRdb processed the PCR reads anew with MiXCR; each CDR3 protein has one entry. In the table there are some 300,000 distinct CDR3 sequences, roughly a tenth of which are singletons. The V and J ends lost 1 base and 5 bases respectively, with 22 bases between them. The germline gives CDR1 DFQATT, CDR2 SNEGSKA (reference sequence). This CDR3 contains 17 residues. The chain carries TRBV20-1 and TRBJ2-3; TRBD1 or TRBD2 may be the D gene (5 bases each). The receptor was isolated from a boy younger than two with acute myeloid leukemia, due to receive a stem cell transplant. The sample was PBMCs, taken before TCRalphabeta/CD19-depleted stem cell transplant. In DNA, the CDR3 is TGCAGTGCTAGAGCTTCCCGGGACCGTTGGCCCCGAGATACGCAGTATTTT. It yields the protein CSARASRDRWPRDTQYF.